Included here is one T cell receptor (beta chain) sequence, with context. These data originate in a study of blood T cell repertoires in COVID-19. Study details: T cells, B-cell-depleted T cells, or PBMCs provided the cDNA or gDNA that served as material.

Assay used: immunoSEQ multiplex PCR; TCRdb lists only in-frame clones, some missing. Of under 150,000 clones listed, roughly 85% are singletons. Unmatched junction bases numbered 11, after V lost 0 bases and J lost 5 bases. The germline gives CDR1 SGHRS, CDR2 YFSETQ. The CDR3 is 17 amino acids. The chain has TRBV5-1 and TRBJ2-5; 9 nucleotides match TRBD1. The sequenced sample consisted of peripheral blood. The receptor's source is an older woman with COVID-19, enrolled during active disease. CDR3 in amino acids: CASSLAFVGQGWETQYF. For the CDR3, the DNA is TGCGCCAGCAGCTTGGCCTTTGTGGGACAGGGCTGGGAGACCCAGTACTTC.